The source of this T cell receptor (beta chain) is a study of cytomegalovirus exposure and HLA in healthy donors. Study at large: A prior study identified approximately 120 million unique TCR beta sequences from about 200 million T cells. Study results and caveats: Listed as cytomegalovirus-associated were 164 TCR beta chains. Productive rates of about 87% or about 30% were seen for most TCR beta V segments in an earlier analysis. An Asian-associated ancestry cluster reportedly showed fewer N-insertions than the roughly 670-donor mean in a later analysis.

From germline, CDR1 is SEHNR and CDR2 FQNEAQ (reference sequence). CDR3 size: 13 residues. The V segment lost 6 bases and the J segment 7 bases; nucleotides outside the gene matches: 7. About this clone: Its matching antigen is unknown.

60 Vbeta and 13 Jbeta primers were used in PCR. Here immunoSEQ multiplex PCR was the method, and the copy in TCRdb shows in-frame clones only, minus some. The table includes 100,000 or so clones, under 80% detected once. The chain recombines TRBV7-9 with TRBJ1-2; 8 bases agree with TRBD1. The sequenced sample consisted of PBMCs. The sequence came from a middle-aged woman in good health and CMV-seropositive. CDR3 DNA sequence: TGTGCCAGCAGACCGATGACAGGGGCTGGCTACACCTTC. As protein: CASRPMTGAGYTF.